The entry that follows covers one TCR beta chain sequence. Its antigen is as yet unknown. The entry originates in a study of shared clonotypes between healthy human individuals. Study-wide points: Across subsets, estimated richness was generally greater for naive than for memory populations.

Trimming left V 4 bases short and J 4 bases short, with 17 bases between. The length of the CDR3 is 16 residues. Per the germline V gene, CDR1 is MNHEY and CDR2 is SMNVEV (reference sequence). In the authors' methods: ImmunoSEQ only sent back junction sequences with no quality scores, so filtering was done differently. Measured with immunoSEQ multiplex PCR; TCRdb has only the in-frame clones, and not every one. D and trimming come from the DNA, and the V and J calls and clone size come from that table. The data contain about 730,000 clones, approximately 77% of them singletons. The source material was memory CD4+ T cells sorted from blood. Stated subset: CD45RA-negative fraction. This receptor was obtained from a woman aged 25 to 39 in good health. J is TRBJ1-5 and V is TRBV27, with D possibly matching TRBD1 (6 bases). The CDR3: CASSSQGTVGNQPQHF. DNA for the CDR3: TGTGCCAGCAGTTCTCAGGGGACCGTCGGGAATCAGCCCCAGCATTTT.